A selection of T cell receptor beta chains follows, all from one sample in a study of cytomegalovirus exposure and HLA in healthy donors. The assay was immunoSEQ multiplex PCR, and TCRdb's table has in-frame clones only and misses some. The data contain approximately 160,000 clones, about three quarters of them seen just once; the ten biggest clones take up less than 0.9%. What was sequenced was PBMCs. The receptor set was obtained from a female donor in good health and CMV-seronegative. The CDR3 runs from the conserved cysteine through the conserved F or W. The D gene is left open where the match is weak. Clone size is given for some rows only: seen once, a few or many times, or a class if the clone is expanded.

TRBJ2-3	TRBV4-1	.	TRBD2	TGCGCCAGCAGCCCCACGGCGGGGGGGCCCGATACGCAGTATTTT	CASSPTAGGPDTQYF
TRBJ2-5	TRBV18	few	.	TGTGCCAGCTCACCTGGACAATTAGAGACCCAGTACTTC	CASSPGQLETQYF
TRBJ2-7	TRBV4-3	.	TRBD2	TGCGCCAGCAGCCAAGGGACTAGCGGAACAACCTACGAGCAGTACTTC	CASSQGTSGTTYEQYF
TRBJ1-2	TRBV4-3	.	.	TGCGCCAGCAGCCAATCCTATACGGGGGGGAGCTATGGCTACACCTTC	CASSQSYTGGSYGYTF
TRBJ2-1	TRBV5-1	.	TRBD2	TGCGCCAGCAGCCTTCGAGCGGGAGGCTTTGAGCAGTTCTTC	CASSLRAGGFEQFF
TRBJ1-1	TRBV28	.	.	TGTGCCAGCAGTTTAACTCGAGCGGGAGCTTTCTTT	CASSLTRAGAFF
TRBJ1-1	TRBV6-5	once	.	TGTGCCAGCAGTTCCCCTGCGCAGGCGGGTAACACTGAAGCTTTCTTT	CASSSPAQAGNTEAFF
TRBJ2-5	TRBV19	.	TRBD2	TGTGCCAGTACAAAGCGGGAGGGCCGGGAGACCCAGTACTTC	CASTKREGRETQYF
TRBJ1-1	TRBV9	.	.	TGTGCCAGCAGCGAGGAACAGATGAACACTGAAGCTTTCTTT	CASSEEQMNTEAFF
TRBJ1-1	TRBV7-2	.	TRBD1	TGTGCCAGCAGAGACAGGGGCATGAACACTGAAGCTTTCTTT	CASRDRGMNTEAFF
TRBJ1-2	TRBV7-3	.	TRBD1	TGTGCCAGCAGCATTACAGGGGGCAATTTCTATGGCTACACCTTC	CASSITGGNFYGYTF
TRBJ2-3	TRBV6-5	.	.	TGTGCCAGCAGGCAGGGACTCAGCACAGATACGCAGTATTTT	CASRQGLSTDTQYF